These 11 T cell receptor beta chains were all obtained from the same sample, sequenced in a study of T cell repertoires in cytomegalovirus infection. MiXCR was run by TCRdb on the reads, yielding one entry per CDR3 protein. The profile shows roughly 630,000 distinct CDR3 sequences, 20% to 25% of them singletons. The material sequenced was CD8+ T cells from PBMCs. The receptor set was obtained from a human donor in good health (CMV status not recorded). Some clones in this sample may be carry-over from other donors' samples.

CDR3 residues: CASSLVSQQLHEQYF. The CDR3 DNA is TGTGCCAGCAGCTTAGTGAGTCAGCAGTTGCACGAGCAGTACTTC. This chain joins TRBV7-9 and TRBJ2-7; D is unresolved. From germline, CDR1 is SEHNR and CDR2 FQNEAQ (reference sequence). The CDR3 contains 15 residues. The ends were cut back, 1 base at V and 5 bases at J, with 15 bases in the middle.

This chain links TRBV29-1 with TRBJ2-3; D tentatively fits TRBD1 or TRBD2 (5 bases each). Trimming left V 6 bases short and J 0 bases short, with 10 bases between. The length of the CDR3 is 13 residues. CDR1 and CDR2 from the germline V gene are SQVTM and ANQGSEA. The CDR3 region is CSVRDQSTDTQYF. CDR3 DNA: TGCAGCGTAAGGGACCAGAGCACAGATACGCAGTATTTT.

This clonotype was seen only a few times. The gene calls are TRBV12-3 or TRBV12-4 and TRBJ2-5; perhaps TRBD2 as D (6 bases). V gave up 7 bases and J gave up 5 bases, with 14 bases separating them. The CDR3 has 13 amino acids. CDR3 region: CASTWRGRETQYF. The DNA for the CDR3 is TGTGCCAGCACCTGGCGGGGTCGGGAGACCCAGTACTTC.

The chain's CDR3 is CASSQLDSKETQYF. The CDR3 DNA is TGTGCCAGCAGCCAGTTGGACAGTAAAGAGACCCAGTACTTC. This chain connects TRBV7-6 to TRBJ2-5; D possibly corresponds to TRBD1 (6 bases). The germline gives CDR1 SGHVS, CDR2 FNYEAQ. The ends were cut back, 5 bases at V and 3 bases at J, with 13 bases in the middle. This CDR3 has 14 residues.

This chain links TRBV4-3 with TRBJ2-1; either TRBD1 or TRBD2 may fit D (5 bases each). CDR1 is LGHNA, CDR2 YSLEER, per germline. V shed 1 base and J shed 9 bases, with 16 bases lying between them. The CDR3 spans 15 residues. CDR3 bases: TGCGCCAGCAGCCAAGTTCCGGGGCTGGGGGTTGAGCAGTTCTTC. Translation: CASSQVPGLGVEQFF.

The chain recombines TRBV3-1 with TRBJ1-1; TRBD1 agrees at 7 bases. CDR1 and CDR2 (germline): LGHDT, YNNKEL (reference sequence). The ends lost 5 bases at V and 6 bases at J; junction bases unmatched: 15. The CDR3 totals 16 residues. For the CDR3, the DNA is TGTGCCAGCAGCTACGGACAGGCCTTTCGGTATTCTGAAGCTTTCTTT. Its protein product is CASSYGQAFRYSEAFF.

This clonotype was recorded many times. V is TRBV7-8 and J is TRBJ1-1; TRBD1 might be the D (5 bases). Germline V gene lookup returns CDR1 SGHVS and CDR2 FQNEAQ. V lost 0 bases and J lost 7, with 15 bases in between. The CDR3 has 15 amino acids. CDR3 in DNA: TGTGCCAGCAGCTTAGCTACGACAGCTAGGGATGAAGCTTTCTTT. This gives the protein CASSLATTARDEAFF. Full variable domain (remainder filled in from reference TRBV7-8 and TRBJ1-1): GAGVSQSPRYKVAKRGQDVALRCDPISGHVSLFWYQQALGQGPEFLTYFQNEAQLDKSGLPSDRFFAERPEGSVSTLKIQRTQQEDSAVYLCASSLATTARDEAFFGQGTRLTVV.

This clonotype has a handful of counts. The chain combines TRBV29-1 with TRBJ2-3; D might be TRBD1 (6 bases). Per the germline V gene, CDR1 is SQVTM and CDR2 is ANQGSEA. V lost 0 bases and J lost 5, with 18 bases in between. The CDR3 totals 16 residues. This chain's CDR3 is CSVEDIEGVGGDTQYF. In DNA, the CDR3 is TGCAGCGTTGAAGATATTGAGGGGGTTGGAGGAGATACGCAGTATTTT.

This clonotype came up many times. CDR3 amino acids: CASSLSWRGYNEQFF. The CDR3 DNA sequence: TGTGCCAGCAGCCTTAGCTGGCGGGGGTACAATGAGCAGTTCTTC. The rearrangement links TRBV7-2 to TRBJ2-1; TRBD2 agrees at 7 bases. Per the germline V gene, CDR1 is SGHTA and CDR2 is FQGNSA. This CDR3 is built from 15 residues. V dropped 5 bases and J dropped 4; count of bases not matched to a gene: 8. Variable domain in full (rest from reference TRBV7-2 and TRBJ2-1): GAGVSQSPSNKVTEKGKDVELRCDPISGHTALYWYRQSLGQGLEFLIYFQGNSAPDKSGLPSDRFSAERTGGSVSTLTIQRTQQEDSAVYLCASSLSWRGYNEQFFGPGTRLTVL.

This clonotype was detected many times. The CDR3 is CASSLVEPNGLPYEQYF. The CDR3 DNA sequence: TGTGCCAGCAGCTTAGTAGAGCCGAACGGGCTGCCCTACGAGCAGTACTTC. The chain links TRBV7-8 to TRBJ2-7; no firm D call. CDR3 length: 17 amino acids. Deletions cut 1 base from V and 2 bases from J, with 18 bases between. CDR1 is SGHVS, CDR2 FQNEAQ, per germline.

The V call is TRBV7-4, the J call TRBJ2-5, with 9 nucleotides matching TRBD2. The CDR3 contains 16 residues. Germline trimming cut 1 base from V and 5 bases from J; bases unmatched to any gene: 8. Germline CDR1 is SGHVT and CDR2 is SQSDAQ. CDR3 DNA sequence: TGTGCCAGCAGCTTAGTGGTAGCGGGGGACCTGGAGACCCAGTACTTC. This encodes CASSLVVAGDLETQYF.